Sequencing of this T cell receptor (beta chain) was carried out in a study of blood T cell repertoires in COVID-19. On the study more broadly: Material from acute and convalescent COVID-19 was sourced from the United States, Italy and Spain.

The table came from immunoSEQ multiplex PCR; TCRdb's copy has only in-frame clones and leaves some out. The profile shows over 200,000 clones, 84% of them singletons. The TCR originated in a woman aged 80 or over with active or convalescent COVID-19. The sample taken for sequencing was peripheral blood.

In DNA, the CDR3 is TGCGCCAGCAGCTTGTCCAGGGGTACGGAAGGGACTGAAGCTTTCTTT. Residues: CASSLSRGTEGTEAFF. V usage is TRBV5-1 and J usage is TRBJ1-1; possible D gene TRBD1, 6 bases. Germline-derived CDR1 and CDR2 are SGHRS and YFSETQ. The CDR3 extends over 16 amino acids. Trimming took off 1 base at V and 5 bases at J, with 18 bases between the two ends.